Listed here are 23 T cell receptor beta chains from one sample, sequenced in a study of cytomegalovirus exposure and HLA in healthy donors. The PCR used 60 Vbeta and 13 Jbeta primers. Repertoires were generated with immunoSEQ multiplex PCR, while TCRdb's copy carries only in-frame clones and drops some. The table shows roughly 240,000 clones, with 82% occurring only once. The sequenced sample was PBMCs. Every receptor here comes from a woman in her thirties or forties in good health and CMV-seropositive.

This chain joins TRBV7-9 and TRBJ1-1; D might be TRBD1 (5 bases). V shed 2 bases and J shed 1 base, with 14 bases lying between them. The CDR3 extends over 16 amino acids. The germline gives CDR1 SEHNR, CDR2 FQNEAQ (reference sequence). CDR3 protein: CASSLTLGHANTEAFF. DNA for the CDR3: TGTGCCAGCAGCTTAACCCTTGGACACGCGAACACTGAAGCTTTCTTT.

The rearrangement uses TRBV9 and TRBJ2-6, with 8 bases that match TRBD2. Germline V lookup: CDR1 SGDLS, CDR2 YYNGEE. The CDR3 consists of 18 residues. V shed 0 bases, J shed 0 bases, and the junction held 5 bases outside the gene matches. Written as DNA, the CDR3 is TGTGCCAGCAGCGTAGTAATAGCGGGGTCCTCTGGGGCCAACGTCCTGACTTTC. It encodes CASSVVIAGSSGANVLTF.

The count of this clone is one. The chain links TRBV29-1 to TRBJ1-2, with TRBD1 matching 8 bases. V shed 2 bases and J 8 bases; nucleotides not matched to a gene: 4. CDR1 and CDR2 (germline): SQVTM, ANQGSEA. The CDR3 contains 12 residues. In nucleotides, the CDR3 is TGCAGCGTTGAATCCAGGGGGCGCGGCTACACCTTC. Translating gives CSVESRGRGYTF.

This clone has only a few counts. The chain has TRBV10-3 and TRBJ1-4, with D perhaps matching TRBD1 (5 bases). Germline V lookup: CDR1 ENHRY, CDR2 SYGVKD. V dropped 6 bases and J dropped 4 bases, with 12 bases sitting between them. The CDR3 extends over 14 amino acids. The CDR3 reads CAIRETANNEKLFF. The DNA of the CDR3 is TGTGCCATCAGAGAGACAGCCAATAATGAAAAACTGTTTTTT.

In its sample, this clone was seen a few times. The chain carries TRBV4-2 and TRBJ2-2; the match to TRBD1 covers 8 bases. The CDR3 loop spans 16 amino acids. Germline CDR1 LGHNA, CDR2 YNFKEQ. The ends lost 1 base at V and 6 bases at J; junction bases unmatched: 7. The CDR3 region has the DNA TGTGCCAGCAGCCAAGGACTCCCACAGGGGGCCGGGGAGCTGTTTTTT. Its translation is CASSQGLPQGAGELFF.

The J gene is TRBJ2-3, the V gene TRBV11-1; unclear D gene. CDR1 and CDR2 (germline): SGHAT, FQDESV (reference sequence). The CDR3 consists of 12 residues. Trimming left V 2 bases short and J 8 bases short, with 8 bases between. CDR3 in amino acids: CASSLSVRTQYF. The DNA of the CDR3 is TGTGCCAGCAGCTTATCGGTCCGTACGCAGTATTTT.

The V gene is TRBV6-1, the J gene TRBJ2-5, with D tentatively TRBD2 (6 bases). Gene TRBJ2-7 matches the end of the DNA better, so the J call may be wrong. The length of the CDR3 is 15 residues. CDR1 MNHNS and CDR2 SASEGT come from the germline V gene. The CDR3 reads CASSDRQGGPYEQYF. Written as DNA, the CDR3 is TGTGCCAGCAGTGATCGCCAGGGAGGTCCCTACGAGCAGTACTTC.

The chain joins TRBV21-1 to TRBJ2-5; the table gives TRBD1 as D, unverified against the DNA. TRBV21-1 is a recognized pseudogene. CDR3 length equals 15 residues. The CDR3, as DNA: TGTGCCAGCAGCAATGGGGACAGCCACCAAGAGACCCAGTACTTC. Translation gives CASSNGDSHQETQYF.

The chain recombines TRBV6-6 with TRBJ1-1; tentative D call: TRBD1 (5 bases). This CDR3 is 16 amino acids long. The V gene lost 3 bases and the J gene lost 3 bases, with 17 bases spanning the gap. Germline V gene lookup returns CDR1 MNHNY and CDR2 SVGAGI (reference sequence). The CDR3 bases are TGTGCCAGCAGTTATCCTCATTCACAGGTGTACACTGAAGCTTTCTTT. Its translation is CASSYPHSQVYTEAFF.

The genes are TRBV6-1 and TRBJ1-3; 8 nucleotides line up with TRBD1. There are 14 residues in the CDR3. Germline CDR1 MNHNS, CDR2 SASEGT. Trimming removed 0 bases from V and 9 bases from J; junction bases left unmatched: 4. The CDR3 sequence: CASSEAGQGATIYF. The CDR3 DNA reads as TGTGCCAGCAGTGAAGCAGGGCAGGGGGCCACCATATATTTT.

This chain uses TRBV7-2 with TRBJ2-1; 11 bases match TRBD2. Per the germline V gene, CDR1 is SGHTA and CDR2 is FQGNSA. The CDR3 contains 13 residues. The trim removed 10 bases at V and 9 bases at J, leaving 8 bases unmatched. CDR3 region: CATTSGIKGEQFF. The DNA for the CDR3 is TGTGCCACGACTAGCGGGATTAAAGGTGAGCAGTTCTTC.

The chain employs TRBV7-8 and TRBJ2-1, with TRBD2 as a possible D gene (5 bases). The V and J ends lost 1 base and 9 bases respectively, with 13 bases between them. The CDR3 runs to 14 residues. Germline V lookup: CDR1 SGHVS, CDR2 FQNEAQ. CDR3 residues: CASSLDGSSGEQFF. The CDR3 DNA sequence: TGTGCCAGCAGCTTAGACGGGTCCAGCGGTGAGCAGTTCTTC.

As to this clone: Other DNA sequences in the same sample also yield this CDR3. The DNA of the CDR3 is TGTGCCAGCTCACCCCCGACAGCGAACACTGAAGCTTTCTTT. Amino acids: CASSPPTANTEAFF. The chain joins TRBV18 to TRBJ1-1; TRBD1 is a possible D gene (5 bases). Trimming stripped 3 bases from V and 1 base from J, with 9 bases between. The CDR3 loop spans 14 amino acids. Looked up from germline, CDR1 is KGHSH and CDR2 is LQKENI.

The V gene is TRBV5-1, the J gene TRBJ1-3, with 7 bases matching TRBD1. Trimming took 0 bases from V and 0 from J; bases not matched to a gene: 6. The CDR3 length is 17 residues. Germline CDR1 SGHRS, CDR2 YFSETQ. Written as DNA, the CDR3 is TGCGCCAGCAGCTTGGAGGGGACAGCCGCCTCTGGAAACACCATATATTTT. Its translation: CASSLEGTAASGNTIYF.

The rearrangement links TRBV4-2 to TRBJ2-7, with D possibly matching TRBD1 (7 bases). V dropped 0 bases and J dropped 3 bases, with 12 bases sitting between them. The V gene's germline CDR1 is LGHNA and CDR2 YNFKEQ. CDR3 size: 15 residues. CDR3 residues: CASSQDQGGHYEQYF. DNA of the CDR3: TGTGCCAGCAGCCAAGATCAGGGGGGACACTACGAGCAGTACTTC.

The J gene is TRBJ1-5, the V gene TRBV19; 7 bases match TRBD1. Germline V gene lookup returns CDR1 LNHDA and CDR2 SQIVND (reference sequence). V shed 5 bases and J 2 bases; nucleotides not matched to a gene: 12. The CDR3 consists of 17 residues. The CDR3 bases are TGTGCCAGTAGTCCCGACAGGGTAGAGTATCGCAATCAGCCCCAGCATTTT. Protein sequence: CASSPDRVEYRNQPQHF.

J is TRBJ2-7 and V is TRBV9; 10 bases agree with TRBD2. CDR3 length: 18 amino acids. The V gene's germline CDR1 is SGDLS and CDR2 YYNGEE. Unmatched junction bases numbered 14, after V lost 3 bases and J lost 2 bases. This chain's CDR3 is CASSGRAGRTSGTYEQYF. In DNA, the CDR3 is TGTGCCAGCAGCGGACGGGCAGGACGGACTAGCGGAACCTACGAGCAGTACTTC. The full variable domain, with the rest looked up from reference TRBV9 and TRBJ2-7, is DSGVTQTPKHLITATGQRVTLRCSPRSGDLSVYWYQQSLDQGLQFLIQYYNGEERAKGNILERFSAQQFPDLHSELNLSSLELGDSALYFCASSGRAGRTSGTYEQYFGPGTRLTVT.

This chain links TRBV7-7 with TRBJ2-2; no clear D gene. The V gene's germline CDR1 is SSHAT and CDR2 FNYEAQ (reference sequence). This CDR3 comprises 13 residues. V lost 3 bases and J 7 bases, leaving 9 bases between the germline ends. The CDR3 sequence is CASSFGQFGELFF. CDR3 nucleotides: TGTGCCAGCAGCTTTGGGCAGTTCGGGGAGCTGTTTTTT.

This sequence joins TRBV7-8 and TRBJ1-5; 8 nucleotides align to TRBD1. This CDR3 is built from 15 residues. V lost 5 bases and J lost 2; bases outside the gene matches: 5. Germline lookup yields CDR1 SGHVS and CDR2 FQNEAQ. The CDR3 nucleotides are TGTGCCAGCAGCCCCACAGGGGGGGGCAATCAGCCCCAGCATTTT. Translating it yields CASSPTGGGNQPQHF.

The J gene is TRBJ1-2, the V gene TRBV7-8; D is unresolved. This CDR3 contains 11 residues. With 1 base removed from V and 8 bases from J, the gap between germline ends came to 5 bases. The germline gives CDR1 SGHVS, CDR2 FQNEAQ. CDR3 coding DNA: TGTGCCAGCAGCTTAGGAGGGGGCTACACCTTC. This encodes CASSLGGGYTF.

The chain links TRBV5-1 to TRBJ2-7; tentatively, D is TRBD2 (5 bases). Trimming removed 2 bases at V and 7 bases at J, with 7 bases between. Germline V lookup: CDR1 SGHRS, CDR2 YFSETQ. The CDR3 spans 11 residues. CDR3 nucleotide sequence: TGCGCCAGCAGCTTTAGGGAGGAGCAGTACTTC. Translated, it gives CASSFREEQYF.

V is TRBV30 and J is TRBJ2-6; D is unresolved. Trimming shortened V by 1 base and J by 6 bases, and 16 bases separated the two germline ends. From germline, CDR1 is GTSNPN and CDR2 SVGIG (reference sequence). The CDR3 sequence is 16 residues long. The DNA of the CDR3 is TGTGCCTGGAGTGCACCGATTACCAGGAAGGCCAACGTCCTGACTTTC. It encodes CAWSAPITRKANVLTF.

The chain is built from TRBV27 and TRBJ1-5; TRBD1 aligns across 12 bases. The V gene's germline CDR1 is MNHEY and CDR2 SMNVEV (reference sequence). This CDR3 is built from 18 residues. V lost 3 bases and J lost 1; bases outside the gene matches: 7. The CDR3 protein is CASSFSGTGGGSNQPQHF. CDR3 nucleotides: TGTGCCAGCAGTTTCTCAGGGACAGGGGGCGGCAGCAATCAGCCCCAGCATTTT.